These 23 T cell receptor beta chains were all obtained from the same sample, sequenced in a study of vaccination and CD4 T cells after COVID-19. The time point is: late sampling 161 to 241 days after vaccination in three convalescent patients. TCRdb independently ran MiXCR on the PCR reads; one entry per CDR3 protein. The top ten hold roughly 6.2% of the sample, which has about 40,000 distinct CDR3 sequences, about 34% seen once. Sequenced here: CD4+ T cells from blood, sampled about 7 months after SARS-CoV-2 vaccination. These receptors were taken from a human donor who had recovered from COVID-19.

CDR3 amino acids: CASSYSMGFGGAANTGELFF. CDR3 DNA: TGTGCCAGCAGTTACTCGATGGGTTTTGGCGGGGCCGCGAACACCGGGGAGCTGTTTTTT. The rearrangement uses TRBV6-5 and TRBJ2-2, with D possibly TRBD2 on 6 matching bases. CDR1 is MNHEY and CDR2 is SVGAGI in the germline V gene. The CDR3 has 20 residues. V lost 0 bases, J lost 0 bases, and 20 bases lay in between.

This clonotype was recorded a few times. The chain carries TRBV20-1 and TRBJ2-7; 11 bases line up with TRBD2. V lost 7 bases and J lost 3; bases outside the gene matches: 5. Germline values: CDR1 DFQATT, CDR2 SNEGSKA (reference sequence). The CDR3 runs to 13 residues. Here the CDR3 reads CSVTSGSDYEQYF. CDR3 in DNA: TGCAGTGTTACTAGCGGGAGTGACTACGAGCAGTACTTC.

The chain uses TRBV6-5 and TRBJ2-1; 11 nucleotides align to TRBD2. The CDR3 has 18 residues. Trimming at V came to 0 bases and at J to 4 bases, leaving 8 bases not matched to a gene. CDR1 is MNHEY and CDR2 is SVGAGI in the germline V gene. The CDR3 nucleotides read TGTGCCAGCAGTTACTCTATGTGGGGACTAGCGGATTACAATGAGCAGTTCTTC. Its translation is CASSYSMWGLADYNEQFF.

The chain is built from TRBV15 and TRBJ2-7, with TRBD2 matching 7 bases. The V and J ends lost 1 base and 2 bases, in that order; junction bases with no gene match: 5. This CDR3 is 15 amino acids long. In germline, CDR1 is LNHNV, CDR2 YYDKDF (reference sequence). CDR3 nucleotides: TGTGCCACCAGCAGAGGGAGCGGGGTTACCTACGAGCAGTACTTC. Protein product: CATSRGSGVTYEQYF.

V usage is TRBV28 and J usage is TRBJ2-2; 11 bases map to TRBD2. The CDR3 is 17 amino acids. Germline V gene data show CDR1 as MDHEN and CDR2 as SYDVKM. V lost 0 bases and J lost 6; bases outside the gene matches: 6. The CDR3 reads CASSLWSLAGGPGELFF. The CDR3 DNA reads TGTGCCAGCAGTTTATGGTCTCTAGCGGGAGGCCCCGGGGAGCTGTTTTTT.

This rearrangement joins TRBV15 to TRBJ2-7; D is perhaps TRBD1 or TRBD2 (5 bases each). The CDR3 extends over 13 amino acids. V gave up 1 base and J gave up 6 bases, with 10 bases separating them. Germline V CDR1 and CDR2: LNHNV, YYDKDF (reference sequence). The CDR3 nucleotides are TGTGCCACCAGCAGAGTGATGAGGGGCGAGCAGTACTTC. The encoded protein is CATSRVMRGEQYF. Full variable domain (missing parts from reference TRBV15 and TRBJ2-7): DAMVIQNPRYQVTQFGKPVTLSCSQTLNHNVMYWYQQKSSQAPKLLFHYYDKDFNNEADTPDNFQSRRPNTSFCFLDIRSPGLGDTAMYLCATSRVMRGEQYFGPGTRLTVT.

This chain uses TRBV4-1 with TRBJ2-1; 11 nucleotides agree with TRBD2. With 7 bases clipped from V and 4 bases from J, the junction kept 24 bases outside the gene matches. The CDR3 runs to 21 residues. In germline, CDR1 is MGHRA, CDR2 YSYEKL. CDR3 DNA: TGCGCCAGCACCCCAGGAGTACTTAGCGGGAGGGCCCCGAAGGGTTACAATGAGCAGTTCTTC. Translating gives CASTPGVLSGRAPKGYNEQFF.

The V and J genes are TRBV12-3 or TRBV12-4 and TRBJ2-1; 9 nucleotides match TRBD2. This CDR3 is 16 amino acids long. Germline trimming cut 4 bases from V and 7 bases from J; bases unmatched to any gene: 11. CDR3 DNA: TGTGCCAGCAGTTCGGGGATAGCGGGAGTCTGGAATGAGCAGTTCTTC. Amino acid sequence: CASSSGIAGVWNEQFF.

V gene TRBV19 combines with J gene TRBJ1-2; 7 positions match TRBD1. Germline CDR1 LNHDA, CDR2 SQIVND (reference sequence). Trimming cost V 4 bases and J 3 bases; bases outside gene matches: 11. This CDR3 region has 16 residues. CDR3 in DNA: TGTGCCAGTAGTACCTACGGCGGCAGGGGGGACTATGGCTACACCTTC. This sequence encodes CASSTYGGRGDYGYTF.

The rearrangement joins TRBV27 to TRBJ2-5; D gene unclear. The CDR3 spans 15 residues. Germline CDR1 is MNHEY and CDR2 is SMNVEV (reference sequence). V was shortened by 3 bases and J by 0 bases, with 11 bases between the two germline ends. CDR3 loop: CASSFVPADQETQYF. The CDR3 DNA reads as TGTGCCAGCAGTTTTGTTCCCGCAGACCAAGAGACCCAGTACTTC.

This clonotype was detected a few times. This chain uses TRBV7-6 with TRBJ2-3; 7 nucleotides align to TRBD1. Trimming cost V 0 bases and J 5 bases; bases outside gene matches: 5. This CDR3 has 15 amino acids. The germline V gene has CDR1 SGHVS and CDR2 FNYEAQ. In DNA, the CDR3 is TGTGCCAGCAGCTTAGCAGGGGGCGAGGGAGATACGCAGTATTTT. Amino acids: CASSLAGGEGDTQYF.

The chain combines TRBV25-1 with TRBJ1-1; 9 bases align to TRBD1. CDR1 MGHDK and CDR2 SYGVNS come from the germline V gene. This CDR3 region has 14 residues. Trimming removed 3 bases from V and 5 bases from J; junction bases left unmatched: 4. For the CDR3, the DNA is TGTGCCAGCAGTGATACAGGGGGCTTTACTGAAGCTTTCTTT. The encoded protein is CASSDTGGFTEAFF.

This rearrangement joins TRBV28 to TRBJ1-5; D ambiguous. The germline V gene encodes CDR1 MDHEN and CDR2 SYDVKM. Trimming took off 6 bases at V and 11 bases at J, with 11 bases between the two ends. The CDR3 covers 11 residues. The CDR3: CASRTGETQHF. The DNA for the CDR3 is TGTGCCAGCAGAACGGGTGAGACCCAGCATTTT.

CDR3 bases: TGTGCCAGCAGCTCAGACATTTTGGGCGGGCTGACGAACACCGGGGAGCTGTTTTTT. Residues: CASSSDILGGLTNTGELFF. The chain recombines TRBV7-6 with TRBJ2-2; a possible D gene is TRBD2 (5 bases). Trimming took 4 bases from V and 0 from J, leaving 21 bases between them. The CDR3 consists of 19 residues. The V gene's germline CDR1 is SGHVS and CDR2 FNYEAQ.

The chain links TRBV15 to TRBJ1-4; possible D gene TRBD1, 6 bases. This CDR3 has 15 amino acids. Looked up from germline, CDR1 is LNHNV and CDR2 is YYDKDF (reference sequence). Trimming shortened V by 0 bases and J by 7 bases, and 12 bases separated the two germline ends. This chain's CDR3 is CATSRDPRGAEKLFF. CDR3 nucleotides: TGTGCCACCAGCAGAGATCCCAGGGGCGCTGAAAAACTGTTTTTT.

This clonotype has more than one count but fewer than ten. The chain uses TRBV20-1 and TRBJ2-7; D is unresolved. Germline CDR1 is DFQATT and CDR2 is SNEGSKA (reference sequence). The CDR3 is made up of 13 amino acids. Trimming pared 5 bases from V and 0 bases from J, leaving 11 bases between. CDR3 amino acids: CSAFVTASYEQYF. The CDR3 coding sequence is TGCAGTGCTTTTGTAACAGCCTCCTACGAGCAGTACTTC.

The rearrangement uses TRBV5-1 and TRBJ1-1, with a tentative D call TRBD1 (6 bases). The V end lost 4 bases, the J end lost 6 bases, and 13 bases lay between the germline ends. From germline, CDR1 is SGHRS and CDR2 YFSETQ. This CDR3 is 13 amino acids long. The CDR3 DNA sequence: TGCGCCAGCAGCCACCTCCAGGGGCCTGAAGCTTTCTTT. Protein product: CASSHLQGPEAFF.

This clonotype appeared a few times. This chain connects TRBV6-1 to TRBJ2-7; 12 bases are shared with TRBD2. The CDR3 extends over 14 amino acids. With V trimmed by 6 bases and J by 2 bases, 2 bases remained unmatched. Germline V lookup: CDR1 MNHNS, CDR2 SASEGT. CDR3 nucleotide sequence: TGTGCCAGCAGAAGGACTAGCGGGACCTACGAGCAGTACTTC. It is translated as CASRRTSGTYEQYF.

This clonotype has more than one count but fewer than ten. The V call is TRBV7-2, the J call TRBJ2-3, with D possibly being TRBD1 (6 bases). Germline values: CDR1 SGHTA, CDR2 FQGNSA. V was cut by 1 base and J by 2 bases, with 7 bases left in between. CDR3 length equals 14 residues. This CDR3 reads CASSLGDTTDTQYF. As DNA, the CDR3 is TGTGCCAGCAGCTTAGGGGACACCACAGATACGCAGTATTTT.

V usage is TRBV7-9 and J usage is TRBJ2-1, with 7 bases that match TRBD2. The germline gives CDR1 SEHNR, CDR2 FQNEAQ (reference sequence). This CDR3 region has 13 residues. The junction had 7 bases not matched to a gene; V was cut back by 5 bases and J by 9 bases. CDR3 protein: CASSVGGSGEQFF. CDR3 sequence (DNA): TGTGCCAGCAGCGTGGGAGGGTCCGGTGAGCAGTTCTTC. The variable domain in full, completed from reference TRBV7-9 and TRBJ2-1, reads DTGVSQNPRHKITKRGQNVTFRCDPISEHNRLYWYRQTLGQGPEFLTYFQNEAQLEKSRLLSDRFSAERPKGSFSTLEIQRTEQGDSAMYLCASSVGGSGEQFFGPGTRLTVL.

With regard to this clonotype: An end of the junction does not agree with germline; a read error may underlie this. This sequence joins TRBV27 and TRBJ1-2; 7 bases are a match to TRBD1. This CDR3 is built from 16 residues. Germline CDR1 reads MNHEY; CDR2 reads SMNVEV (reference sequence). CDR3 in amino acids: CASSLSFDREYYGYSF. DNA for the CDR3: TGTGCCAGCAGTTTATCGTTTGACAGGGAATACTATGGCTACTCCTTC.

The rearrangement uses TRBV7-2 and TRBJ1-2; no reliable D call. V lost 2 bases and J 4 bases, leaving 5 bases between the germline ends. There are 12 residues in the CDR3. Germline values: CDR1 SGHTA, CDR2 FQGNSA. The CDR3 DNA reads TGTGCCAGCAGCTTAAGCAGCTATGGCTACACCTTC. Its translation is CASSLSSYGYTF. Full variable domain (rest looked up from reference TRBV7-2 and TRBJ1-2): GAGVSQSPSNKVTEKGKDVELRCDPISGHTALYWYRQSLGQGLEFLIYFQGNSAPDKSGLPSDRFSAERTGGSVSTLTIQRTQQEDSAVYLCASSLSSYGYTFGSGTRLTVV.

The chain couples TRBV28 to TRBJ1-3, with 10 nucleotides matching TRBD1. CDR3 length equals 15 residues. Germline assignment: CDR1 MDHEN and CDR2 SYDVKM. The J segment lost 7 bases and the V segment lost 8 bases, leaving 11 bases of the junction unmatched. The CDR3 loop reads CASRRTDRGLNTIYF. The CDR3 nucleotides are TGTGCCAGCCGCCGAACCGACAGGGGGCTGAACACCATATATTTT.